These 17 T cell receptor beta chains were all obtained from the same sample, sequenced in a study. TCRdb redid the calling of the 5' RACE reads with MiXCR, one entry per CDR3 protein. The sample includes over 10,000 distinct CDR3 sequences, roughly half of them seen just once. Cells sorted as Tregs were CD4+, CD25+ and CD127-/low. Sample: tumor-infiltrating Tregs sorted from the breast tumor. These receptors all stem from a female donor with breast cancer.

The V gene is TRBV4-2, the J gene TRBJ1-6; TRBD1 matches at 7 bases. CDR1 and CDR2 from the germline V gene are LGHNA and YNFKEQ. This CDR3 is 16 amino acids long. Trimming at V came to 0 bases and at J to 10 bases, leaving 9 bases not matched to a gene. The CDR3 coding sequence is TGTGCCAGCAGCCAAGAAGCGGGACAGATGGTGTCACCCCTCCACTTT. Amino acid sequence: CASSQEAGQMVSPLHF.

The chain uses TRBV29-1 and TRBJ2-3; 8 bases fit TRBD2. From germline, CDR1 is SQVTM and CDR2 ANQGSEA. CDR3 length: 14 residues. V shed 6 bases, J shed 0 bases, and the junction held 5 bases outside the gene matches. The CDR3 protein is CSVKLAESTDTQYF. CDR3 DNA sequence: TGCAGCGTGAAACTAGCGGAGAGCACAGATACGCAGTATTTT.

This sequence joins TRBV5-1 and TRBJ1-1; D is ambiguous. Deletions cut 0 bases from V and 6 bases from J, with 15 bases between. The CDR3 contains 15 residues. Germline V gene data show CDR1 as SGHRS and CDR2 as YFSETQ. DNA for the CDR3: TGCGCCAGCAGCTTGGGGAGTAGCACCAACCCTGAAGCTTTCTTT. Protein sequence: CASSLGSSTNPEAFF.

This clonotype was counted between two and nine times. The V call is TRBV6-2 or TRBV6-3, the J call TRBJ2-1, with 10 bases fitting TRBD2. The V segment lost 2 bases and the J segment 9 bases; nucleotides outside the gene matches: 4. CDR3 length: 14 amino acids. Germline V gene data show CDR1 as MNHEY and CDR2 as SVGEGT. The CDR3 loop is CASSYASGSAEQFF. CDR3 in DNA: TGTGCCAGCAGTTACGCTAGCGGGAGCGCTGAGCAGTTCTTC.

This clonotype was observed a handful of times. The chain recombines TRBV20-1 with TRBJ2-6; 10 positions match TRBD2. The ends lost 3 bases at V and 0 bases at J; junction bases unmatched: 2. CDR3 size: 16 residues. Germline CDR1 reads DFQATT; CDR2 reads SNEGSKA (reference sequence). In nucleotides, the CDR3 is TGCAGTGCTAGGCCTAGCGGGAGCTCTGGGGCCAACGTCCTGACTTTC. Its protein product is CSARPSGSSGANVLTF.

The gene calls are TRBV20-1 and TRBJ1-2, with 11 bases fitting TRBD1. Trimming at V came to 6 bases and at J to 8 bases, leaving 5 bases not matched to a gene. This CDR3 is built from 12 residues. Germline lookup yields CDR1 DFQATT and CDR2 SNEGSKA (reference sequence). CDR3 region: CSAGQGEGGYTF. Here the CDR3 DNA reads TGCAGTGCGGGACAGGGGGAGGGAGGCTACACCTTC.

The chain links TRBV6-1 to TRBJ1-3; D is unresolved. Between the trimmed V and J ends, which lost 11 bases and 0 bases, there was a span of 14 bases. This CDR3 is 14 amino acids long. Germline V CDR1 and CDR2: MNHNS, SASEGT. CDR3 sequence reads: CAARQRLSGNTIYF. The DNA of the CDR3 is TGTGCCGCGAGGCAGAGGCTCTCTGGAAACACCATATATTTT.

The V gene is TRBV11-1, the J gene TRBJ1-1, with 10 bases matching TRBD1. The CDR3 is 17 residues long. In germline, CDR1 is SGHAT, CDR2 FQDESV (reference sequence). With 6 bases clipped from V and 6 bases from J, the junction kept 16 bases outside the gene matches. The DNA of the CDR3 is TGTGCCAGCAGACCCATTCGGGGGACAGGGGAACCCCCTGAAGCTTTCTTT. It encodes CASRPIRGTGEPPEAFF.

This chain connects TRBV20-1 to TRBJ2-5, with D possibly TRBD2 on 5 matching bases. This CDR3 region has 14 residues. Germline V gene sequence: CDR1 DFQATT, CDR2 SNEGSKA (reference sequence). V lost 0 bases, J lost 5 bases, and 13 bases lay in between. The CDR3 DNA follows: TGCAGTGCTAGAGATCTGTCTAGCCGGGAGACCCAGTACTTC. As protein: CSARDLSSRETQYF.

This chain uses TRBV5-1 with TRBJ2-3; D call uncertain. Germline V gene sequence: CDR1 SGHRS, CDR2 YFSETQ. With 0 bases removed from V and 4 bases from J, the gap between germline ends came to 9 bases. The CDR3 runs 14 residues. CDR3: CASSLGGFPDTQYF. Here the CDR3 DNA reads TGCGCCAGCAGCTTGGGAGGTTTTCCAGATACGCAGTATTTT.

The V and J genes are TRBV5-4 and TRBJ2-5; D might be TRBD2 (5 bases). V was clipped by 1 base and J by 5 bases, with 15 bases between them. Germline V gives CDR1 SGHNT, CDR2 YYREEE (reference sequence). This CDR3 has 15 amino acids. For the CDR3, the DNA is TGTGCCAGCAGCTTGCTTCTAGCACAACTGGAGACCCAGTACTTC. Amino acid sequence: CASSLLLAQLETQYF.

The chain employs TRBV7-2 and TRBJ2-5; D perhaps matches TRBD2 (6 bases). Trimming removed 6 bases from V and 2 bases from J, with 10 bases in between. This CDR3 contains 13 residues. CDR1 and CDR2 from the germline V gene are SGHTA and FQGNSA. CDR3 nucleotides: TGTGCCAGCAGATCGGGAGCTCAAGAGACCCAGTACTTC. It specifies CASRSGAQETQYF.

The chain combines TRBV5-5 with TRBJ2-3; 9 nucleotides agree with TRBD2. Germline values: CDR1 SGHKS, CDR2 YYEKEE (reference sequence). Trimming took 4 bases from V and 0 from J; bases not matched to a gene: 3. The CDR3 consists of 15 residues. The CDR3 region has the DNA TGTGCCAGCAGCAGGACTAGCGTAAGCACAGATACGCAGTATTTT. This codes for CASSRTSVSTDTQYF.

The V and J genes are TRBV19 and TRBJ2-7; D is uncertain. The ends were cut back, 6 bases at V and 7 bases at J, with 37 bases in the middle. The CDR3 length is 20 residues. From germline, CDR1 is LNHDA and CDR2 SQIVND (reference sequence). The chain's CDR3 is CASRETCPQLTRLRLGEQYV. Here the CDR3 DNA reads TGTGCCAGTAGGGAGACTTGCCCCCAGCTGACAAGGCTTCGCCTGGGGGAGCAGTACGTC.

This clonotype is labeled as medium-sized. V and J are TRBV29-1 and TRBJ2-3; 10 nucleotides line up with TRBD1. CDR1 is SQVTM, CDR2 ANQGSEA, per germline. The CDR3 totals 15 residues. V lost 1 base and J lost 0; bases outside the gene matches: 1. The CDR3 sequence: CSVEGQGASTDTQYF. CDR3 coding DNA: TGCAGCGTTGAAGGACAGGGGGCTAGCACAGATACGCAGTATTTT.

This chain joins TRBV7-2 and TRBJ2-7, with D perhaps matching TRBD2 (7 bases). The germline gives CDR1 SGHTA, CDR2 FQGNSA. The CDR3 extends over 16 amino acids. The V end lost 1 base, the J end lost 3 bases, and 16 bases lay between the germline ends. CDR3 sequence: CASSLVGGDGSYEQYV. The CDR3 nucleotides read TGTGCCAGCAGCTTAGTAGGGGGGGATGGCAGCTACGAGCAGTACGTC.

The chain couples TRBV20-1 to TRBJ2-1; 8 nucleotides agree with TRBD1. Trimming removed 6 bases from V and 3 bases from J; junction bases left unmatched: 4. Germline CDR1 is DFQATT and CDR2 is SNEGSKA (reference sequence). The CDR3 spans 13 residues. The CDR3 sequence is CSAPGQVYNEQFF. The CDR3 DNA reads TGCAGTGCCCCGGGACAGGTCTACAATGAGCAGTTCTTC.